Presented here are 10 T cell receptor beta chains from one specimen sequenced in a study of T-cell memory formation after mild COVID-19. MiXCR, run by TCRdb on the 5' RACE reads, gives a single entry per CDR3 protein. The table shows about 190,000 distinct CDR3 sequences, with approximately 20% occurring only once. Material for sequencing was PBMCs or a T cell subset sorted from them (not recorded which). These receptors originate from an adult woman who had mild COVID-19 (a few samples of this study predate the infection). Cell type and time point are not known.

This clonotype was seen only a few times. V is TRBV18 and J is TRBJ2-3; D perhaps matches TRBD2 (5 bases). The CDR3 totals 14 residues. The V gene's germline CDR1 is KGHSH and CDR2 LQKENI. The V and J ends lost 2 bases and 4 bases respectively, with 10 bases between them. CDR3 coding DNA: TGTGCCAGCTCACCAGGGAGTCTGGCAGATACGCAGTATTTT. It translates to CASSPGSLADTQYF. The variable domain in full, completed from reference TRBV18 and TRBJ2-3, reads NAGVMQNPRHLVRRRGQEARLRCSPMKGHSHVYWYRQLPEEGLKFMVYLQKENIIDESGMPKERFSAEFPKEGPSILRIQQVVRGDSAAYFCASSPGSLADTQYFGPGTRLTVL.

This clonotype was observed a handful of times. V and J are TRBV10-3 and TRBJ2-5; 7 bases align to TRBD1. Looked up from germline, CDR1 is ENHRY and CDR2 is SYGVKD. This CDR3 region has 18 residues. V trimming: 3 bases; J trimming: 0 bases; junction bases outside the gene matches: 13. CDR3 in amino acids: CAISDLLNRGPYQETQYF. The CDR3 DNA follows: TGTGCCATCAGTGATCTACTCAACAGGGGTCCCTACCAAGAGACCCAGTACTTC.

This clonotype was recorded many times. This chain uses TRBV7-2 with TRBJ1-6, with 11 positions matching TRBD1. Germline V gives CDR1 SGHTA, CDR2 FQGNSA. The J segment lost 10 bases and the V segment lost 4 bases, leaving 3 bases of the junction unmatched. The CDR3 contains 14 residues. The CDR3 DNA reads TGTGCCAGCAGCTCCGGGACAGGGGGATCACCCCTCCACTTT. It codes for CASSSGTGGSPLHF.

The chain recombines TRBV7-9 with TRBJ1-1; unclear D gene. Trimming stripped 5 bases from V and 6 bases from J, with 13 bases between. The CDR3 covers 13 residues. CDR1 and CDR2 (germline): SEHNR, FQNEAQ (reference sequence). CDR3 amino acids: CASSVGRMAEAFF. The CDR3, as DNA: TGTGCCAGCAGCGTCGGACGGATGGCTGAAGCTTTCTTT.

A word on this clonotype: One junction end disagrees with the germline gene, perhaps due to a read error. This chain joins TRBV15 and TRBJ2-5; D not resolved. In germline, CDR1 is LNHNV, CDR2 YYDKDF (reference sequence). The CDR3 length is 12 residues. CDR3 protein: CATSTHQETQYF. CDR3 nucleotide sequence: TGTGCCACCAGCACCCACCAGGAGACCCAGTACTTC.

The J gene is TRBJ2-3, the V gene TRBV7-3, with unresolved D. Per germline, CDR1 SGHTA and CDR2 FQGTGA. The length of the CDR3 is 14 residues. Trimming left V 2 bases short and J 5 bases short, with 11 bases between. The CDR3 spells CASSLGQVRDTQYF. CDR3 bases: TGTGCCAGCAGCTTAGGGCAAGTAAGAGATACGCAGTATTTT.

This clonotype was counted between two and nine times. The V gene is TRBV20-1, the J gene TRBJ2-3, with 7 positions matching TRBD1. V shed 0 bases and J 4 bases; nucleotides not matched to a gene: 4. This CDR3 is 14 amino acids long. Germline CDR1 DFQATT, CDR2 SNEGSKA (reference sequence). The CDR3 sequence: CSARDLQGADTQYF. The CDR3 DNA reads TGCAGTGCTAGAGATCTCCAGGGGGCAGATACGCAGTATTTT.

The chain has TRBV5-1 and TRBJ2-1; the match to TRBD2 covers 14 bases. J was trimmed by 8 bases and V by 3 bases; bases with no gene match: 4. This CDR3 contains 15 residues. Per the germline V gene, CDR1 is SGHRS and CDR2 is YFSETQ. In DNA form, the CDR3 reads TGCGCCAGCAGCTCCGGACTAGCGGGGGGCGATGAGCAGTTCTTC. Its protein is CASSSGLAGGDEQFF.

This clonotype was seen at least ten times. The chain combines TRBV19 with TRBJ2-3, with a weak D call TRBD1 (6 bases). This CDR3 is built from 15 residues. V dropped 2 bases and J dropped 5 bases, with 14 bases sitting between them. Germline V gene lookup returns CDR1 LNHDA and CDR2 SQIVND (reference sequence). The CDR3 spells CASSIRTVRVDTQYF. CDR3 coding DNA: TGTGCCAGTAGTATAAGGACAGTTAGGGTAGATACGCAGTATTTT.

V gene TRBV15 combines with J gene TRBJ2-3, with TRBD2 matching 9 bases. The V gene end was trimmed by 0 bases and the J gene end by 3 bases; junction bases not matched to a gene: 4. CDR3 size: 16 residues. Germline V gene data show CDR1 as LNHNV and CDR2 as YYDKDF (reference sequence). CDR3 sequence (DNA): TGTGCCACCAGCAGAGAGCGGGGGGGTGGTACAGATACGCAGTATTTT. Translation gives CATSRERGGGTDTQYF.